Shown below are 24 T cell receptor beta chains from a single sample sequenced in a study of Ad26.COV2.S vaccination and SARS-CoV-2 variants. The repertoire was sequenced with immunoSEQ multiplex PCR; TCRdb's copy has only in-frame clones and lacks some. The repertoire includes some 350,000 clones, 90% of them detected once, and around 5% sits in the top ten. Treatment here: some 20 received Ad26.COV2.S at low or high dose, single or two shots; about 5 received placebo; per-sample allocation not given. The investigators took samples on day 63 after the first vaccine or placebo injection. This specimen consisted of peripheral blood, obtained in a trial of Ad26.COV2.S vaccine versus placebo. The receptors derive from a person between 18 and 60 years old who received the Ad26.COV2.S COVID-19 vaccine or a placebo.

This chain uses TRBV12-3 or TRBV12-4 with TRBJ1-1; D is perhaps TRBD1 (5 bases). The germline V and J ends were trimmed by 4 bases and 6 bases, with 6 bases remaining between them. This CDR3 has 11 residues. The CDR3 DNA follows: TGTGCCAGCAGTTCAGGGCCTGAAGCTTTCTTT. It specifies CASSSGPEAFF.

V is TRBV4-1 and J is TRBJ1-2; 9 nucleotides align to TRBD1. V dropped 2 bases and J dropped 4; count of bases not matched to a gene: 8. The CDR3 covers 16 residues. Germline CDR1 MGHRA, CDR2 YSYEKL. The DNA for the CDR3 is TGCGCCAGCAGCCAAATCCTGGGACAGGGCCTCTATGGCTACACCTTC. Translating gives CASSQILGQGLYGYTF.

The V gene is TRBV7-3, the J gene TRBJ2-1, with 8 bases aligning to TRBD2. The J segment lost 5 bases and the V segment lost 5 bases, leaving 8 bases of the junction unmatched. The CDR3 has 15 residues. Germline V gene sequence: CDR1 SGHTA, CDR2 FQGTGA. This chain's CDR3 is CASSLGGVGHNEQFF. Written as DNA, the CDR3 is TGTGCCAGCAGCCTCGGGGGGGTCGGCCACAATGAGCAGTTCTTC.

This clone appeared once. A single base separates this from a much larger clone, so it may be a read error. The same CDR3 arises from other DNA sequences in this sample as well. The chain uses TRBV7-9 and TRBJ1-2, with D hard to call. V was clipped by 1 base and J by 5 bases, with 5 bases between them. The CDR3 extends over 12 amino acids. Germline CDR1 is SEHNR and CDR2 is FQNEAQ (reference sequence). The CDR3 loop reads CASSLERYGYTF. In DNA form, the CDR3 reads TGTGCCAGCAGCTTAGAGCGGTATGGCTACACCTTC.

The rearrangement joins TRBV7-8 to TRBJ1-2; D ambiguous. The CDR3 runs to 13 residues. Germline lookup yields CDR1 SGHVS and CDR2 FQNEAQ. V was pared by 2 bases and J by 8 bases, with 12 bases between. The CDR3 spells CASSLNRERGYTF. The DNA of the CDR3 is TGTGCCAGCAGCTTAAATAGGGAAAGGGGCTACACCTTC.

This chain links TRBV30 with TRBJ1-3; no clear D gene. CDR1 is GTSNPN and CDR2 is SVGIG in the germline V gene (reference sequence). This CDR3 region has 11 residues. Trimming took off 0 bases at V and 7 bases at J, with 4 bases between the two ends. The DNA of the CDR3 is TGTGCCTGGAGTGTACAGAACACCATATATTTT. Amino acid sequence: CAWSVQNTIYF.

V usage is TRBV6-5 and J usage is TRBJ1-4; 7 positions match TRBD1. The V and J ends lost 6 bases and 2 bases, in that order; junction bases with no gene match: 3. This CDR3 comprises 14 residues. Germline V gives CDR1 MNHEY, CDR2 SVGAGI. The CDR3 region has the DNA TGTGCCAGCAGGACGGGACAGACTAATGAAAAACTGTTTTTT. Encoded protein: CASRTGQTNEKLFF.

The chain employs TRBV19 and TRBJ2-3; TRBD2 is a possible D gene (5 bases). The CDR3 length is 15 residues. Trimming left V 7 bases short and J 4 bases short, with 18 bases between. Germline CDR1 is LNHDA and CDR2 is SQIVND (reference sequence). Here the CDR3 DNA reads TGTGCCAGTACCCCATCGGACCTAGCAGCAGATACGCAGTATTTT. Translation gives CASTPSDLAADTQYF. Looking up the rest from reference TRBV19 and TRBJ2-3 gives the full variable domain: DGGITQSPKYLFRKEGQNVTLSCEQNLNHDAMYWYRQDPGQGLRLIYYSQIVNDFQKGDIAEGYSVSREKKESFPLTVTSAQKNPTAFYLCASTPSDLAADTQYFGPGTRLTVL.

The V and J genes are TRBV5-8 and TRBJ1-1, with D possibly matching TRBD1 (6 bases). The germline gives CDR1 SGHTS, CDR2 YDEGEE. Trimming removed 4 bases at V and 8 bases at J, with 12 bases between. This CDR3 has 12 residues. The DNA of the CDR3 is TGTGCCAGCAGCGGGCACAGGGTGGAAGCTTTCTTT. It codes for CASSGHRVEAFF.

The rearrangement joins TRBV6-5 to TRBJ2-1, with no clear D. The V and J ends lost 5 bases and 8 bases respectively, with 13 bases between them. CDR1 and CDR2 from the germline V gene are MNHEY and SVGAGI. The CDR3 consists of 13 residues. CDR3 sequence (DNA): TGTGCCAGCAGTCGTACTTTAGCCGATGAGCAGTTCTTC. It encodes CASSRTLADEQFF.

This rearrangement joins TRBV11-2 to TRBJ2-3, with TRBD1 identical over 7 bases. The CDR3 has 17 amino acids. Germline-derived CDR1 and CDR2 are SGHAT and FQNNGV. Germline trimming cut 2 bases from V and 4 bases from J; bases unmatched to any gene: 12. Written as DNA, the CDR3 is TGTGCCAGCAGCTTACCAAGAGACAGGGCGTCCCCAGATACGCAGTATTTT. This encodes CASSLPRDRASPDTQYF.

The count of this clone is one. The CDR3 here is CASSPGVQETQYF. In nucleotides, the CDR3 is TGTGCCAGCTCACCAGGGGTCCAAGAGACCCAGTACTTC. This chain connects TRBV18 to TRBJ2-5; D gene uncertain. There are 13 residues in the CDR3. The germline V gene has CDR1 KGHSH and CDR2 LQKENI. Trimming took 2 bases from V and 1 from J, leaving 5 bases between them. The variable domain in full, completed from reference TRBV18 and TRBJ2-5, reads NAGVMQNPRHLVRRRGQEARLRCSPMKGHSHVYWYRQLPEEGLKFMVYLQKENIIDESGMPKERFSAEFPKEGPSILRIQQVVRGDSAAYFCASSPGVQETQYFGPGTRLLVL.

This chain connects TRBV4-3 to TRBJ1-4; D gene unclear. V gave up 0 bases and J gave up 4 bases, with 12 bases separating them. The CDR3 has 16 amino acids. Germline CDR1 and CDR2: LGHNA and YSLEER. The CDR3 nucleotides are TGCGCCAGCAGCCAAGATGCCGCGGGCCTTAATGAAAAACTGTTTTTT. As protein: CASSQDAAGLNEKLFF.

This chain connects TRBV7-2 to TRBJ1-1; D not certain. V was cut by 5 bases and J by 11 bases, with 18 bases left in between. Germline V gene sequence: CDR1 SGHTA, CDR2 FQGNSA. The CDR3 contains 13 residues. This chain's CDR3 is CASSPQLYGRAFF. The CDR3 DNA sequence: TGTGCCAGCAGCCCCCAACTCTACGGAAGGGCTTTCTTT.

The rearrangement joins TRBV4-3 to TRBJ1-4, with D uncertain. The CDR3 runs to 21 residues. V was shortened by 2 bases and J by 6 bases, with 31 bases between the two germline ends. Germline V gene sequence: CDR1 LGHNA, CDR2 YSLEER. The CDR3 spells CASSQWVVRFWRSFGDEKLFF. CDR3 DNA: TGCGCCAGCAGCCAATGGGTCGTCCGATTCTGGAGGTCTTTCGGGGATGAAAAACTGTTTTTT.

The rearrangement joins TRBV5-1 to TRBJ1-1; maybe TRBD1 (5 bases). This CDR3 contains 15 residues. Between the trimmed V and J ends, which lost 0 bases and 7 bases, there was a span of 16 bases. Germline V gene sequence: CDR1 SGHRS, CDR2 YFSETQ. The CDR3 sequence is CASSLGPGSLNEAFF. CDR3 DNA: TGCGCCAGCAGCTTGGGTCCAGGGTCTCTAAATGAAGCTTTCTTT.

The CDR3 spells CASFLGEMNTEAFF. The CDR3 DNA reads TGTGCCAGCTTTCTCGGGGAAATGAACACTGAAGCTTTCTTT. The chain joins TRBV19 to TRBJ1-1; D unclear. The germline V gene encodes CDR1 LNHDA and CDR2 SQIVND (reference sequence). The CDR3 loop spans 14 amino acids. V lost 9 bases to trimming and J lost 0 bases, with 14 bases between them.

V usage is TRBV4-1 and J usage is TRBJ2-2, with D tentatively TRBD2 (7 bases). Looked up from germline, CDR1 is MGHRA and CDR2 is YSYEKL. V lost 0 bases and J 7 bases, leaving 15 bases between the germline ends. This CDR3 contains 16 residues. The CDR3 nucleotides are TGCGCCAGCAGCCAAGATTCGGGCGGGGGCGACGGGGAGCTGTTTTTT. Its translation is CASSQDSGGGDGELFF.

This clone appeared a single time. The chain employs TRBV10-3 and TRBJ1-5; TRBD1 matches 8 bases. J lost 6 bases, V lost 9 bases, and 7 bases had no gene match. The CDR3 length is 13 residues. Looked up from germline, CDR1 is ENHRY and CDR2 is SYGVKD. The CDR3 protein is CAIRTGFGQPQHF. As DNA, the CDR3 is TGTGCCATAAGGACAGGGTTCGGTCAGCCCCAGCATTTT.

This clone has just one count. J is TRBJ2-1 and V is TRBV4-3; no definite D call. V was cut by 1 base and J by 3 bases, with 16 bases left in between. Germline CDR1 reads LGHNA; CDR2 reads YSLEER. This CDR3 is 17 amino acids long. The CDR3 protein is CASSQASVKPDYNEQFF. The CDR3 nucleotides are TGCGCCAGCAGCCAAGCGTCTGTAAAGCCGGACTACAATGAGCAGTTCTTC.

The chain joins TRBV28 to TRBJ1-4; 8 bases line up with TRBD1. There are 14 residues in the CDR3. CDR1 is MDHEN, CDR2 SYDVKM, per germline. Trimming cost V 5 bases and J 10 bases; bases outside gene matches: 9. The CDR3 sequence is CASSDGQGGAKLFF. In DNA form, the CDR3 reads TGTGCCAGCAGTGATGGACAGGGTGGTGCAAAACTGTTTTTT. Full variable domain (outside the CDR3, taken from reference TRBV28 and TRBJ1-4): DVKVTQSSRYLVKRTGEKVFLECVQDMDHENMFWYRQDPGLGLRLIYFSYDVKMKEKGDIPEGYSVSREKKERFSLILESASTNQTSMYLCASSDGQGGAKLFFGSGTQLSVL.

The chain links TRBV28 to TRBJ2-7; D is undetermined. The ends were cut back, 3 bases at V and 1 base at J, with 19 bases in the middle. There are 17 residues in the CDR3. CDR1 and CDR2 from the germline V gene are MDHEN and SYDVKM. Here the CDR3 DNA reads TGTGCCAGCAGTTTCGGCCTCAGCGAATCCTCTTCCTACGAGCAGTACGTC. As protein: CASSFGLSESSSYEQYV.

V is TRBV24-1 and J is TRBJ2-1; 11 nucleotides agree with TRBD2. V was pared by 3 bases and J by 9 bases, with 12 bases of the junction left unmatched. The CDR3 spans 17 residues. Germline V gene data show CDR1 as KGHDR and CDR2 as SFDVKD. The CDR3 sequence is CATSDPIAGGSFGEQFF. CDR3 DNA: TGTGCCACCAGTGATCCGATAGCGGGGGGGTCTTTTGGTGAGCAGTTCTTC.

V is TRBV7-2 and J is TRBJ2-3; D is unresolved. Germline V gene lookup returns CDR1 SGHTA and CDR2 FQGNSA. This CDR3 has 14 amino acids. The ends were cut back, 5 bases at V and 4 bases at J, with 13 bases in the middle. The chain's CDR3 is CASSRPPVADTQYF. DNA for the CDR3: TGTGCCAGCAGCCGTCCGCCGGTAGCAGATACGCAGTATTTT.